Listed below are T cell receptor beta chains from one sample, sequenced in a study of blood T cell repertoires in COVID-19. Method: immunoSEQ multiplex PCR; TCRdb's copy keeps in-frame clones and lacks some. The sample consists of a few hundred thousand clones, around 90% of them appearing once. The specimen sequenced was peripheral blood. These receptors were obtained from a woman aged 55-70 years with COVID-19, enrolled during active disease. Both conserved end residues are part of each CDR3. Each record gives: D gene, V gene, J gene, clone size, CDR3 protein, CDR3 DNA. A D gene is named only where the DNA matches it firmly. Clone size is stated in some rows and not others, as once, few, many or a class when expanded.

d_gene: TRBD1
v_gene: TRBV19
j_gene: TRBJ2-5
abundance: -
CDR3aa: CASTQGAGLKTQYF
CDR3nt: TGTGCCAGTACCCAGGGGGCAGGTCTTAAGACCCAGTACTTC

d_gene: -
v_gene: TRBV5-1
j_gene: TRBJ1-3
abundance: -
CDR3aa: CASRSTSPGNTIYF
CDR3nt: TGCGCCAGCAGGTCTACGTCCCCTGGAAACACCATATATTTT

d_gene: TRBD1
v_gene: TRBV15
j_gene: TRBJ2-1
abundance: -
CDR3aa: CATSRDPGQINEQFF
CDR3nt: TGTGCCACCAGCAGAGACCCGGGACAGATCAATGAGCAGTTCTTC

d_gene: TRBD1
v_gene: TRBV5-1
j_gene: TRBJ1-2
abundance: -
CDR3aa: CASSRNPGQGYGYTF
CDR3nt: TGCGCCAGCAGCAGAAACCCGGGACAGGGGTATGGCTACACCTTC

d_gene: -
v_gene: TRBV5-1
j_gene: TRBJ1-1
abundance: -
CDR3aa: CASSLNEQKSTEAFF
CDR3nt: TGCGCCAGCAGCTTGAATGAACAGAAGAGCACTGAAGCTTTCTTT

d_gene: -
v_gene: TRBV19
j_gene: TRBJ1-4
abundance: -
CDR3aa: CASSLRGKTNEKLFF
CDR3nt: TGTGCCAGTAGTCTACGGGGGAAGACTAATGAAAAACTGTTTTTT

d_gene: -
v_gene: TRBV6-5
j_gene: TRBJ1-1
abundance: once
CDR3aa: CASSWSRGTEAFF
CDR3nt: TGTGCCAGCAGTTGGTCCAGGGGCACTGAAGCTTTCTTT

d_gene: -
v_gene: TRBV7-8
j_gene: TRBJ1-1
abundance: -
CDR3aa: CASSTDSYPKAFF
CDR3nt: TGTGCCAGCAGCACAGACAGCTACCCTAAAGCTTTCTTT

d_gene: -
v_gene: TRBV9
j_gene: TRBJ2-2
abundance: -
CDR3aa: CASSVVSPGELFF
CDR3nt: TGTGCCAGCAGCGTAGTGAGCCCCGGGGAGCTGTTTTTT

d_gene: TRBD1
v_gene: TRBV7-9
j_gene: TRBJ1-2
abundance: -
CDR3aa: CASRPGTGVHGYTF
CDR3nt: TGTGCCAGCAGACCCGGGACAGGGGTGCATGGCTACACCTTC

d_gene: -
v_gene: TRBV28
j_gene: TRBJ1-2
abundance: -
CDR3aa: CASSFPGGASGYTF
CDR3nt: TGTGCCAGCAGTTTCCCTGGGGGGGCTAGTGGCTACACCTTC

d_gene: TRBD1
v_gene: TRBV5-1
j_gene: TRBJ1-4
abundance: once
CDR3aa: CASSTSGTGSEKLFF
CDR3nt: TGCGCCAGCAGCACCTCCGGGACAGGGTCTGAAAAACTGTTTTTT

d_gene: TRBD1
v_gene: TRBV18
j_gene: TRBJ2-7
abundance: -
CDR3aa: CASSQGQGTYEQYF
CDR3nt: TGTGCCAGCTCACAGGGACAGGGCACCTACGAGCAGTACTTC

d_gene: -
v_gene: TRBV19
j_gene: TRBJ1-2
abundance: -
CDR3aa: CASSFLMGAQGYGYTF
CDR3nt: TGTGCCAGTAGTTTCCTGATGGGGGCGCAGGGCTATGGCTACACCTTC

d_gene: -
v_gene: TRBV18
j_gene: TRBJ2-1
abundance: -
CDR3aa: CASSPRASYNEQFF
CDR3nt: TGTGCCAGCTCACCACGGGCTTCCTACAATGAGCAGTTCTTC

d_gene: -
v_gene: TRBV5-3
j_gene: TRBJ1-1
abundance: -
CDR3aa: CARSSRQGRLTFF
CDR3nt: TGTGCCAGAAGCTCAAGGCAGGGCAGGCTGACTTTCTTT

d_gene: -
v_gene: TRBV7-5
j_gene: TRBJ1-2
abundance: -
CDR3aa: CVRSLDRGFYGYTF
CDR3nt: TGTGTCAGAAGCTTAGACAGGGGTTTCTATGGCTACACCTTC

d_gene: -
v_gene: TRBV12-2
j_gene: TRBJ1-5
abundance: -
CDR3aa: CASRFHNQPQHF
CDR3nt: TGTGCAAGTCGCTTCCATAATCAGCCCCAGCATTTT

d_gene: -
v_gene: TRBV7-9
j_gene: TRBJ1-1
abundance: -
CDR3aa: CASSLATQGRNTEAFF
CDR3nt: TGTGCCAGCAGCTTAGCCACTCAGGGGCGGAACACTGAAGCTTTCTTT

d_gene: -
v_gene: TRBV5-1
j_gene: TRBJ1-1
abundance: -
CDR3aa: CASSLVAENTEAFF
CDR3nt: TGCGCCAGCAGCTTGGTGGCGGAGAACACTGAAGCTTTCTTT

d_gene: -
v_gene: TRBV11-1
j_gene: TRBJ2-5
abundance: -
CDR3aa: CASSLGGSQETQYF
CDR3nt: TGTGCCAGCAGCTTAGGCGGATCCCAAGAGACCCAGTACTTC

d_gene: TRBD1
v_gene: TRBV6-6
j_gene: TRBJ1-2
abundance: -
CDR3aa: CASSPGQGTYGYTF
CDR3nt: TGTGCCAGCAGTCCGGGACAGGGAACATATGGCTACACCTTC

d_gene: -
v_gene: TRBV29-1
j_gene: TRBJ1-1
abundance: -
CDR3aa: CSATRQLTEAFF
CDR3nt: TGCAGCGCCACGAGACAGTTAACTGAAGCTTTCTTT

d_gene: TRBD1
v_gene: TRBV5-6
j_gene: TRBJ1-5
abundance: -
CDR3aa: CASSFGQVFNQPQHF
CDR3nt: TGTGCCAGCAGCTTTGGACAGGTTTTCAATCAGCCCCAGCATTTT

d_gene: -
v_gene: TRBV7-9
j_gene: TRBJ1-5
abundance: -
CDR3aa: CASSPGRGGGNQPQHF
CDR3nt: TGTGCCAGCAGCCCAGGCAGGGGCGGAGGCAATCAGCCCCAGCATTTT

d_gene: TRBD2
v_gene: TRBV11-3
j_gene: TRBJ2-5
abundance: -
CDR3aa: CASSVEGLAGSETQYF
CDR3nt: TGTGCCAGCAGCGTTGAGGGGCTAGCGGGTTCGGAGACCCAGTACTTC

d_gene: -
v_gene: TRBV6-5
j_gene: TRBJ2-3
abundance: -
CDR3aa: CASKETGEDTQYF
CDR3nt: TGTGCCAGCAAAGAAACCGGGGAAGATACGCAGTATTTT

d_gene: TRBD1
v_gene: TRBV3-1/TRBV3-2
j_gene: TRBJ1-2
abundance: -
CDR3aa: CASRGQATPYGYTF
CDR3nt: TGTGCCAGCAGGGGACAGGCCACCCCCTATGGCTACACCTTC

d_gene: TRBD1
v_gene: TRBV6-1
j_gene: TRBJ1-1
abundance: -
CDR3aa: CASSEEDRATEAFF
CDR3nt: TGTGCCAGCAGTGAAGAGGACAGGGCCACCGAAGCTTTCTTT

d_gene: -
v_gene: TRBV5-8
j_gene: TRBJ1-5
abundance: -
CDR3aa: CASSLTRGRNQPQHF
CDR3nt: TGTGCCAGCAGCTTGACAAGGGGCCGAAATCAGCCCCAGCATTTT

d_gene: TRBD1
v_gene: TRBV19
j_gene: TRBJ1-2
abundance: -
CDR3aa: CASRTGQGFNYTF
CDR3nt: TGTGCCAGTAGGACGGGACAGGGGTTTAACTACACCTTC

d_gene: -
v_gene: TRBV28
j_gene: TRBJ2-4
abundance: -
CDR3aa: CASSFSYPRNIQYF
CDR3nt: TGTGCCAGCAGTTTTAGTTACCCACGGAACATTCAGTACTTC

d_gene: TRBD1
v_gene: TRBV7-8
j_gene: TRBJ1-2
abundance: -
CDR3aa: CASSPRQGEYGYTF
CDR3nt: TGTGCCAGCAGCCCACGACAGGGCGAATATGGCTACACCTTC

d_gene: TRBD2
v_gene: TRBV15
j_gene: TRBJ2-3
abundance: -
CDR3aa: CATSAGGQDTQYF
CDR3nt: TGTGCCACCTCAGCGGGGGGGCAAGATACGCAGTATTTT

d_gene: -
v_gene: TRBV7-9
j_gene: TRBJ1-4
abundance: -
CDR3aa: CASSPPGFGEKLFF
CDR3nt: TGTGCCAGCAGCCCCCCGGGGTTCGGAGAAAAACTGTTTTTT

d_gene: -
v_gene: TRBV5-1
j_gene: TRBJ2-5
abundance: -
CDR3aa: CASSPTGVVQETQYF
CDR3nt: TGCGCCAGCAGCCCAACGGGGGTGGTCCAAGAGACCCAGTACTTC

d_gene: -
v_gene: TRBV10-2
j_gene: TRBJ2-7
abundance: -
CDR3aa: CASSVVRVSYEQYF
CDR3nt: TGCGCCAGCAGTGTAGTCAGGGTCTCCTACGAGCAGTACTTC

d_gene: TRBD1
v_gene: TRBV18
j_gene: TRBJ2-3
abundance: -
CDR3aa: CASSPSTGAADTQYF
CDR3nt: TGTGCCAGCTCACCATCGACAGGGGCCGCAGATACGCAGTATTTT

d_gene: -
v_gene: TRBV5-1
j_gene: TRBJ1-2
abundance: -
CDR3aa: CASSSGLYGYTF
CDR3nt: TGCGCCAGCAGCTCGGGTCTCTATGGCTACACCTTC

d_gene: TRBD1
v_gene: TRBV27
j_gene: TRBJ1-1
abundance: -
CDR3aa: CASSKQGWAEAFF
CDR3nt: TGTGCCAGCAGTAAACAGGGGTGGGCTGAAGCTTTCTTT

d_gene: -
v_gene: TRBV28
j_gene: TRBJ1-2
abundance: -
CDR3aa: CASSLSRGYKNYGYTF
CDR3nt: TGTGCCAGCAGTTTATCCCGGGGATATAAGAACTATGGCTACACCTTC

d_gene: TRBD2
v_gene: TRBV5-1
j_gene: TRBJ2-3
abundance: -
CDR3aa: CASSLFGRGGLVTDTQYF
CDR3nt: TGCGCCAGCAGCTTGTTTGGGCGGGGGGGCCTCGTCACAGATACGCAGTATTTT

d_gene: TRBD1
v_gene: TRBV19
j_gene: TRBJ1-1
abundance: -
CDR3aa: CASSRQTGYTEAFF
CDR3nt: TGTGCCAGTAGTAGACAGACAGGGTATACTGAAGCTTTCTTT

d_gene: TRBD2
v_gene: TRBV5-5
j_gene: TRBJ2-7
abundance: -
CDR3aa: CASSMSASGGYEQYF
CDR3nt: TGTGCCAGCAGCATGAGTGCTAGCGGGGGCTACGAGCAGTACTTC

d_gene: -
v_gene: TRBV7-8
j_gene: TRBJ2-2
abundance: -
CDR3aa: CASSQDRNTGELFF
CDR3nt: TGTGCCAGCAGCCAGGACAGGAACACCGGGGAGCTGTTTTTT

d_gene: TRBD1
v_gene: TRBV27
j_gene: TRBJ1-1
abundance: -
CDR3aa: CASSPWTGLGMNTEAFF
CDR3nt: TGTGCCAGCAGTCCTTGGACAGGCCTTGGCATGAACACTGAAGCTTTCTTT

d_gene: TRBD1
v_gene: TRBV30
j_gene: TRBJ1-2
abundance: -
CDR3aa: CAWSAGQGDGYTF
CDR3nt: TGTGCCTGGAGCGCGGGACAGGGAGACGGCTACACCTTC

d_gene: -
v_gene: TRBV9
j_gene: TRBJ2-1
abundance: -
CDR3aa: CASSDVLSEQFF
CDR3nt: TGTGCCAGCAGCGATGTCCTTAGTGAGCAGTTCTTC

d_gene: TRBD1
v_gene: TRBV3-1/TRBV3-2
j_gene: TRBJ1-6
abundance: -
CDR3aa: CASSRQGDGSPLHF
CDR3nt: TGTGCCAGCAGCCGCCAGGGGGATGGGTCACCCCTCCACTTT

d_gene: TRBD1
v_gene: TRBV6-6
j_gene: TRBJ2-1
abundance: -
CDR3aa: CASRPSHRGYNEQFF
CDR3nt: TGTGCCAGCAGGCCGTCGCACAGGGGCTACAATGAGCAGTTCTTC

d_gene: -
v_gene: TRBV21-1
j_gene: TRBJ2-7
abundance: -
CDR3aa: CASSKKPGLQYF
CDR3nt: TGTGCCAGCAGCAAAAAACCGGGACTGCAGTACTTC